This T cell receptor (beta chain) stems from a study of T cell changes during pregnancy in multiple sclerosis. In germline, CDR1 is MNHEY, CDR2 SMNVEV (reference sequence). V shed 5 bases and J shed 1 base, with 2 bases lying between them. The CDR3 consists of 12 residues. Produced via immunoSEQ multiplex PCR; TCRdb's table is partial and in-frame only. The data hold fewer than 90,000 clones, with 94% observed a single time. This TCR was sampled from a female donor in good health, enrolled as a control in a pregnancy study. The input for sequencing was peripheral blood, taken after pregnancy. The chain combines TRBV27 with TRBJ2-2; D unclear. CDR3 DNA sequence: TGTGCCAGCAGTCTGAACACCGGGGAGCTGTTTTTT. Residues: CASSLNTGELFF.